This T cell receptor beta chain was sequenced in a study of shared T cell receptors in the human thymus. Assay used: immunoSEQ multiplex PCR; TCRdb lists only in-frame clones, some missing. Counted here are a few hundred thousand clones, approximately 95% occurring once; the ten biggest clones make up roughly 0.02%. V lost 6 bases to trimming and J lost 0 bases; unmatched junction nucleotides: 5. The CDR3 totals 16 residues. Germline lookup yields CDR1 MNHEY and CDR2 SMNVEV (reference sequence). The source is a human donor. Sequencing used thymocytes. The chain employs TRBV27 and TRBJ2-3; 11 nucleotides line up with TRBD2. CDR3 sequence: CASRLAGGTSTDTQYF. As DNA, the CDR3 is TGTGCCAGCAGGCTAGCGGGGGGCACTAGCACAGATACGCAGTATTTT.